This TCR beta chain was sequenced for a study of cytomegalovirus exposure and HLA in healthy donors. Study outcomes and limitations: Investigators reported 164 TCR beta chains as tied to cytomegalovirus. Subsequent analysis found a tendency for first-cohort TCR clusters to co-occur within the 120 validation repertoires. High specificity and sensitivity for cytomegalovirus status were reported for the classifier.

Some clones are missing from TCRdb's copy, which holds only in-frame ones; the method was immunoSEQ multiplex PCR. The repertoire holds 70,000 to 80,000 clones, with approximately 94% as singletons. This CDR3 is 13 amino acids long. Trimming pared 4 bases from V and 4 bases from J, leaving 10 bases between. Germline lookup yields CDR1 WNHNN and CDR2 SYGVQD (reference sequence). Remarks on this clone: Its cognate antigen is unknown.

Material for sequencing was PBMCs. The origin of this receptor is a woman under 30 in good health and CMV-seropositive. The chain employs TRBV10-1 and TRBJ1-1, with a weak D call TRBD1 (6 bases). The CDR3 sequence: CASSGRGGTEAFF. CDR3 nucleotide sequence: TGCGCCAGCAGTGGGAGAGGGGGCACTGAAGCTTTCTTT.